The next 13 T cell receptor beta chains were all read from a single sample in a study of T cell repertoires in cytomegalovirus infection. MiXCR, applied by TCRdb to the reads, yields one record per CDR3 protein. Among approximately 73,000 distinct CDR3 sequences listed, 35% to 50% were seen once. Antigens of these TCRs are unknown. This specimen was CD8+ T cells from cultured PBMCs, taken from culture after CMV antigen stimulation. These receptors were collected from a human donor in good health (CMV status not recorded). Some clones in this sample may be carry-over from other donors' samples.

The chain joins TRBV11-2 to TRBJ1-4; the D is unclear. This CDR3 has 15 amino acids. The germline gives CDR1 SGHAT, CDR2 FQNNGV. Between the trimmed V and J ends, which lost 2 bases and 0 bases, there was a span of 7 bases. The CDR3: CASSLRIATNEKLFF. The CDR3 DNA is TGTGCCAGCAGCTTAAGAATTGCAACTAATGAAAAACTGTTTTTT.

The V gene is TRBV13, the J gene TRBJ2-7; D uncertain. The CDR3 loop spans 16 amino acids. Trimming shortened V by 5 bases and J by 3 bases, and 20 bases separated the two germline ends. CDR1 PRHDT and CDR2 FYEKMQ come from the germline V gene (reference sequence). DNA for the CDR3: TGTGCCAGCAGCGCCAGGACCGATGGAGCCTACTACGAGCAGTACTTC. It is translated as CASSARTDGAYYEQYF. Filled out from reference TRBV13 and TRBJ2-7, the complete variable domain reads AAGVIQSPRHLIKEKRETATLKCYPIPRHDTVYWYQQGPGQDPQFLISFYEKMQSDKGSIPDRFSAQQFSDYHSELNMSSLELGDSALYFCASSARTDGAYYEQYFGPGTRLTVT.

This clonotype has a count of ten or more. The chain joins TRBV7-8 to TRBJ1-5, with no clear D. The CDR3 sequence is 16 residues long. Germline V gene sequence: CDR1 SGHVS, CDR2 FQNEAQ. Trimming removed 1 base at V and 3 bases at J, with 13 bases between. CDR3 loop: CASSLGVAQNNQPQHF. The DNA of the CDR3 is TGTGCCAGCAGCTTAGGGGTTGCACAGAACAATCAGCCCCAGCATTTT.

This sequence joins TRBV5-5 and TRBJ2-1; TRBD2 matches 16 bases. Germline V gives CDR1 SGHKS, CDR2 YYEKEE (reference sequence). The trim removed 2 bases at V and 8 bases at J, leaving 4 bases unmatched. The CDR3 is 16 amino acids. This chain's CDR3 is CASSLGTSGGVHEQFF. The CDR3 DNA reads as TGTGCCAGCAGCTTAGGGACTAGCGGGGGGGTGCATGAGCAGTTCTTC.

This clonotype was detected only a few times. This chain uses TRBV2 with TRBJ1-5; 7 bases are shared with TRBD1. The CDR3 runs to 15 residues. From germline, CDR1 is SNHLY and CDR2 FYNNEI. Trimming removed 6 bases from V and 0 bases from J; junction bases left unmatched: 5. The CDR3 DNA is TGTGCCAGCAGGGGGGACAGCCATAGCAATCAGCCCCAGCATTTT. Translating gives CASRGDSHSNQPQHF.

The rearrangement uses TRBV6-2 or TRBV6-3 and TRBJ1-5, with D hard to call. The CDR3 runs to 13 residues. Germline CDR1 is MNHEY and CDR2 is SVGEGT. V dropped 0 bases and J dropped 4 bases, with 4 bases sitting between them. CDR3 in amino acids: CASSYSPNQPQHF. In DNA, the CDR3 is TGTGCCAGCAGTTACTCACCGAATCAGCCCCAGCATTTT.

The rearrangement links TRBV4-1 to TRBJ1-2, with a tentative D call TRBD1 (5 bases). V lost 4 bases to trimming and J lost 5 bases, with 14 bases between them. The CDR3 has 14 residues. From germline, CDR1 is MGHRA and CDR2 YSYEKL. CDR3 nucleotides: TGCGCCAGCAGCCCTCGGGACGGGGATTATGGCTACACCTTC. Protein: CASSPRDGDYGYTF.

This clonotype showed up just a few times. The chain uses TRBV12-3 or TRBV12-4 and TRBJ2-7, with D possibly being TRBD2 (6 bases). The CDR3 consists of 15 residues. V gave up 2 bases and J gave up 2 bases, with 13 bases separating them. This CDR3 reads CASSLLGGNTYEQYF. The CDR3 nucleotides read TGTGCCAGCAGTTTACTAGGAGGGAATACCTACGAGCAGTACTTC.

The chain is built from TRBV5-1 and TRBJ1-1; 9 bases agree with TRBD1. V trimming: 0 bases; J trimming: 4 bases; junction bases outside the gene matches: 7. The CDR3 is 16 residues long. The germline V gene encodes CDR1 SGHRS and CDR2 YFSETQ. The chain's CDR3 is CASSLEQGAPSTEAFF. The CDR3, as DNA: TGCGCCAGCAGCTTGGAACAGGGGGCCCCCAGCACTGAAGCTTTCTTT.

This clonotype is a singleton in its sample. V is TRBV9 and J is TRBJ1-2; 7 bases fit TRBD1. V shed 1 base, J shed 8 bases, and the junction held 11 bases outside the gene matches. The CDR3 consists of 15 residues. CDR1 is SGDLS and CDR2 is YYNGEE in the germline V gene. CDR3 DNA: TGTGCCAGCAGCGTACTACAGGGGCGCGCTGACGGCTACACCTTC. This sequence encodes CASSVLQGRADGYTF.

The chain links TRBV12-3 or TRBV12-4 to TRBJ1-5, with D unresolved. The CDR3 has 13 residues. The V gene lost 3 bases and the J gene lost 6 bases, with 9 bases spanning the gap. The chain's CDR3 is CASSFGDIQPQHF. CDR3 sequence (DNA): TGTGCCAGCAGTTTTGGGGATATTCAGCCCCAGCATTTT.

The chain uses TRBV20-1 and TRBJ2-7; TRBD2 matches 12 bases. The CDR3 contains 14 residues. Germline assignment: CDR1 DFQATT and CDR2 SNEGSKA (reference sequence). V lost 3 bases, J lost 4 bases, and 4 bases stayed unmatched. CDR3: CSARGLAGRYEQYF. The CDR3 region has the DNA TGCAGTGCTAGGGGACTAGCGGGCAGGTACGAGCAGTACTTC.

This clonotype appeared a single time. CDR3 nucleotides: TGTGCCAGCTCACCTTACTCAGGCAATGAGCAGTTCTTC. Encoded protein: CASSPYSGNEQFF. This chain connects TRBV18 to TRBJ2-1, with D hard to call. Germline CDR1 KGHSH, CDR2 LQKENI. V lost 3 bases to trimming and J lost 6 bases, with 9 bases between them. The CDR3 totals 13 residues.